The sequence of this T cell receptor beta chain was determined in a study of blood T cell repertoires in COVID-19. Study context: There were acute and convalescent COVID-19 samples, and they came from the United States, Italy and Spain. Sources were T cells, B-cell-depleted T cells, or PBMCs; the material itself was cDNA or gDNA.

The germline CDR1 and CDR2 sequences are MNHEY and SVGAGI. The CDR3 has 16 residues. The V gene lost 3 bases and the J gene lost 1 base, with 13 bases spanning the gap. In the original analysis: Using reference gene primer amplification, nucleated cell counts were estimated. Measured with immunoSEQ multiplex PCR; TCRdb has only the in-frame clones, and not every one. The DNA was the basis for D and trimming; V, J and clone size are from that table. The sample lists around 130,000 clones, 70% to 85% occurring once. This chain connects TRBV6-5 to TRBJ2-1; no clear D gene. The sample consisted of peripheral blood. The clonotype originates from a woman between 70 and 85 years old with acute or convalescent COVID-19. DNA of the CDR3: TGTGCCAGCAGTTATATCGAGACATTGTCCTACAATGAGCAGTTCTTC. Amino acid sequence: CASSYIETLSYNEQFF.